These 24 T cell receptor beta chains were all obtained from the same sample, sequenced in a study of blood T cell repertoires in COVID-19 (dated by TCRdb to 2018 to 2020). Library generation was performed with the immunoSEQ multiplex PCR assay. TCRdb re-hosts the immuneACCESS table, in-frame sequences only. Its copies lack some clones; in the studies checked, an unresolved V gene accounts for under half of them, and the cause for the rest is not known. For this sample the table gives under 300,000 clones, of which roughly four fifths were detected only once. The top ten constitute roughly an eighth of the sample. Sequences were obtained from peripheral blood. Receptor source: an older woman with active or convalescent COVID-19.

V is TRBV30 and J is TRBJ2-7; 10 positions agree with TRBD1. CDR3 length equals 13 residues. CDR1 GTSNPN and CDR2 SVGIG come from the germline V gene (reference sequence). The J segment lost 7 bases and the V segment lost 4 bases, leaving 7 bases of the junction unmatched. The CDR3 DNA follows: TGTGCCTGGACGGGACAGGGGCTGGGGGAGCAGTACTTC. It is translated as CAWTGQGLGEQYF.

This sequence joins TRBV5-1 and TRBJ2-3; 16 bases map to TRBD2. Germline loops: CDR1 SGHRS, CDR2 YFSETQ. V was clipped by 1 base and J by 4 bases; unmatched bases: 6. CDR3 length equals 18 residues. This CDR3 is CASSLLGLAGGPPDTQYF. The CDR3 DNA reads TGCGCCAGCAGCTTGTTGGGACTAGCGGGGGGGCCACCAGATACGCAGTATTTT.

V and J are TRBV11-2 and TRBJ2-3; 7 positions match TRBD2. The germline V gene encodes CDR1 SGHAT and CDR2 FQNNGV. Germline trimming cut 1 base from V and 14 bases from J; bases unmatched to any gene: 12. The CDR3 runs to 14 residues. DNA of the CDR3: TGTGCCAGCAGCTTAGTTGAGGCCGGGACTAAAACGTATTTT. This translates into CASSLVEAGTKTYF. Variable domain in full (rest from reference TRBV11-2 and TRBJ2-3): EAGVAQSPRYKIIEKRQSVAFWCNPISGHATLYWYQQILGQGPKLLIQFQNNGVVDDSQLPKDRFSAERLKGVDSTLKIQPAKLEDSAVYLCASSLVEAGTKTYFGPGTRLTVL.

The chain recombines TRBV5-1 with TRBJ1-1; D not certain. This CDR3 is built from 13 residues. Trimming removed 4 bases from V and 6 bases from J, with 13 bases in between. Germline CDR1 SGHRS, CDR2 YFSETQ. CDR3 nucleotide sequence: TGCGCCAGCAGCCCTGGCTCAGGCCCTGAAGCTTTCTTT. It yields the protein CASSPGSGPEAFF. Based on the CDR3 plus reference TRBV5-1 and TRBJ1-1, the full variable domain is KAGVTQTPRYLIKTRGQQVTLSCSPISGHRSVSWYQQTPGQGLQFLFEYFSETQRNKGNFPGRFSGRQFSNSRSEMNVSTLELGDSALYLCASSPGSGPEAFFGQGTRLTVV.

This sequence joins TRBV11-2 and TRBJ2-7; 7 bases agree with TRBD1. Germline V CDR1 and CDR2: SGHAT, FQNNGV. The J segment lost 4 bases and the V segment lost 0 bases, leaving 6 bases of the junction unmatched. The CDR3 loop spans 15 amino acids. CDR3 DNA: TGTGCCAGCAGCTTAGACCTAGGACAGGCTTACGAGCAGTACTTC. It codes for CASSLDLGQAYEQYF.

The table lists this clone with a few counts. The rearrangement uses TRBV27 and TRBJ1-2; 7 bases align to TRBD1. The trim removed 5 bases at V and 4 bases at J, leaving 7 bases unmatched. The length of the CDR3 is 14 residues. Germline V gene sequence: CDR1 MNHEY, CDR2 SMNVEV (reference sequence). This CDR3 is CASSPGTVTYGYTF. The CDR3 DNA sequence: TGTGCCAGCAGTCCCGGGACAGTCACCTATGGCTACACCTTC.

V usage is TRBV29-1 and J usage is TRBJ2-3, with D possibly matching TRBD1 (5 bases). The CDR3 is 14 residues long. CDR1 SQVTM and CDR2 ANQGSEA come from the germline V gene. Between the trimmed V and J ends, which lost 5 bases and 0 bases, there was a span of 12 bases. CDR3 region: CSVSPQVSTDTQYF. CDR3 nucleotide sequence: TGCAGCGTTTCACCACAGGTCAGCACAGATACGCAGTATTTT.

This clone was seen only a few times. This chain links TRBV19 with TRBJ1-6; TRBD1 might be the D (6 bases). CDR3 size: 14 residues. CDR1 is LNHDA, CDR2 SQIVND, per germline (reference sequence). Trimming removed 6 bases from V and 6 bases from J, with 12 bases in between. The CDR3 DNA is TGTGCCAGTAGCCCCAGGGGTTCTAATTCACCCCTCCACTTT. Translating gives CASSPRGSNSPLHF. The full variable domain, in which reference TRBV19 and TRBJ1-6 provide the parts outside the CDR3, is DGGITQSPKYLFRKEGQNVTLSCEQNLNHDAMYWYRQDPGQGLRLIYYSQIVNDFQKGDIAEGYSVSREKKESFPLTVTSAQKNPTAFYLCASSPRGSNSPLHFGNGTRLTVT.

The rearrangement links TRBV2 to TRBJ1-2; D not certain. CDR1 SNHLY and CDR2 FYNNEI come from the germline V gene. Trimming took 6 bases from V and 5 from J, leaving 7 bases between them. The CDR3 sequence is 11 residues long. CDR3: CASRQFYGYTF. In DNA, the CDR3 is TGTGCCAGCAGACAGTTTTATGGCTACACCTTC.

The V call is TRBV25-1, the J call TRBJ2-5; TRBD2 aligns across 13 bases. Germline CDR1 MGHDK, CDR2 SYGVNS. The CDR3 contains 17 residues. With 3 bases clipped from V and 2 bases from J, the junction kept 6 bases outside the gene matches. This chain's CDR3 is CASSDGTSGASQETQYF. DNA of the CDR3: TGTGCCAGCAGTGATGGGACTAGCGGGGCCTCACAAGAGACCCAGTACTTC.

The V gene is TRBV4-2, the J gene TRBJ1-2, with a weak D call TRBD1 (6 bases). The CDR3 contains 14 residues. Germline lookup yields CDR1 LGHNA and CDR2 YNFKEQ. V was cut by 2 bases and J by 4 bases, with 11 bases left in between. DNA of the CDR3: TGTGCCAGCAGCCAACGTGGACAGAGCTATGGCTACACCTTC. Protein: CASSQRGQSYGYTF.

The chain joins TRBV29-1 to TRBJ2-3, with 8 bases identical to TRBD1. CDR1 is SQVTM and CDR2 is ANQGSEA in the germline V gene. Trimming took 8 bases from V and 2 from J; bases not matched to a gene: 9. The CDR3 extends over 14 amino acids. CDR3 sequence (DNA): TGCAGCCTTGGTGGGACAGGTTACACAGATACGCAGTATTTT. Amino acid sequence: CSLGGTGYTDTQYF.

Concerning this clone itself: This specimen includes other DNA sequences encoding the same CDR3. The genes are TRBV5-1 and TRBJ1-1; weak D call: TRBD1 (5 bases). V lost 0 bases and J 5 bases, leaving 11 bases between the germline ends. This CDR3 region has 14 residues. Per germline, CDR1 SGHRS and CDR2 YFSETQ. The CDR3 DNA sequence: TGCGCCAGCAGCTTGGGGGGCCTCGGGACTGAAGCTTTCTTT. Amino acid sequence: CASSLGGLGTEAFF. Full variable domain (outside the CDR3, taken from reference TRBV5-1 and TRBJ1-1): KAGVTQTPRYLIKTRGQQVTLSCSPISGHRSVSWYQQTPGQGLQFLFEYFSETQRNKGNFPGRFSGRQFSNSRSEMNVSTLELGDSALYLCASSLGGLGTEAFFGQGTRLTVV.

V usage is TRBV6-4 and J usage is TRBJ2-1; 10 nucleotides agree with TRBD2. CDR3 length equals 16 residues. Germline V CDR1 and CDR2: MRHNA, SNTAGT. V dropped 5 bases and J dropped 9; count of bases not matched to a gene: 13. The CDR3 bases are TGTGCCAGCAGTCCCGAAGGACTAGCGGCGGCGGGTGAGCAGTTCTTC. It yields the protein CASSPEGLAAAGEQFF.

The chain joins TRBV10-3 to TRBJ1-5; D uncertain. With 10 bases removed from V and 3 bases from J, the gap between germline ends came to 10 bases. CDR3 length: 12 amino acids. Germline CDR1 and CDR2: ENHRY and SYGVKD. CDR3: CATQRDNQPQHF. In DNA form, the CDR3 reads TGTGCCACACAACGGGACAATCAGCCCCAGCATTTT.

The chain links TRBV6-2 or TRBV6-3 to TRBJ2-3, with 12 bases matching TRBD2. Losses at the gene ends were 5 bases for V and 5 bases for J; bases not matched to a gene: 8. The CDR3 has 16 residues. The germline CDR1 and CDR2 sequences are MNHEY and SVGEGT. The CDR3: CASSPRLAGAKDTQYF. CDR3 DNA sequence: TGTGCCAGCAGTCCCCGACTAGCGGGGGCGAAAGATACGCAGTATTTT.

This sequence joins TRBV19 and TRBJ1-2; 10 positions agree with TRBD1. CDR3 length equals 15 residues. V gave up 4 bases and J gave up 4 bases; unmatched junction bases: 6. In germline, CDR1 is LNHDA, CDR2 SQIVND (reference sequence). The CDR3 here is CASSTSTGGGYGYTF. CDR3 bases: TGTGCCAGTAGTACCTCGACAGGGGGCGGCTATGGCTACACCTTC.

The chain is built from TRBV19 and TRBJ1-1, with D possibly being TRBD1 (5 bases). V dropped 7 bases and J dropped 8 bases, with 20 bases sitting between them. CDR1 and CDR2 from the germline V gene are LNHDA and SQIVND (reference sequence). This CDR3 has 14 residues. This CDR3 reads CASNAGYESSEAFF. The CDR3, as DNA: TGTGCCAGTAACGCAGGGTACGAATCTTCCGAAGCTTTCTTT.

The gene calls are TRBV4-3 and TRBJ1-4; tentative D call: TRBD1 (5 bases). The germline V and J ends were trimmed by 1 base and 6 bases, with 12 bases remaining between them. Germline loops: CDR1 LGHNA, CDR2 YSLEER. This CDR3 is 15 amino acids long. CDR3 loop: CASSQVWGGDEKLFF. In DNA form, the CDR3 reads TGCGCCAGCAGCCAAGTTTGGGGGGGGGATGAAAAACTGTTTTTT.

The V and J genes are TRBV27 and TRBJ2-2; D might be TRBD1 (6 bases). The CDR3 runs to 14 residues. Germline V gene lookup returns CDR1 MNHEY and CDR2 SMNVEV (reference sequence). V lost 5 bases to trimming and J lost 6 bases, with 13 bases between them. The DNA of the CDR3 is TGTGCCAGCAGTCCCAATTCAGGGGCCGGGGAGCTGTTTTTT. Protein product: CASSPNSGAGELFF.

CDR3 DNA: TGTGCCTGGAGTGTAGGGGGTATCAATGAGCAGTTCTTC. Residues: CAWSVGGINEQFF. The chain carries TRBV30 and TRBJ2-1, with D possibly being TRBD1 (6 bases). V was cut by 0 bases and J by 6 bases, with 9 bases left in between. The CDR3 runs to 13 residues. Per germline, CDR1 GTSNPN and CDR2 SVGIG (reference sequence).

The chain employs TRBV2 and TRBJ1-4; 7 bases align to TRBD1. CDR1 and CDR2 (germline): SNHLY, FYNNEI. Germline trimming cut 1 base from V and 7 bases from J; bases unmatched to any gene: 3. The CDR3 totals 14 residues. CDR3 sequence reads: CASSEEGASEKLFF. The CDR3 nucleotides read TGTGCCAGCAGTGAAGAGGGGGCGAGTGAAAAACTGTTTTTT.

The chain combines TRBV5-1 with TRBJ2-7; possible D gene TRBD2, 5 bases. The CDR3 is 13 amino acids. V was cut by 4 bases and J by 7 bases, with 15 bases left in between. From germline, CDR1 is SGHRS and CDR2 YFSETQ. CDR3 sequence (DNA): TGCGCCAGCAGCCCTATGGAGGACGGGGAGCAGTACTTC. Amino acids: CASSPMEDGEQYF. The whole variable domain, filled in from reference TRBV5-1 and TRBJ2-7, reads KAGVTQTPRYLIKTRGQQVTLSCSPISGHRSVSWYQQTPGQGLQFLFEYFSETQRNKGNFPGRFSGRQFSNSRSEMNVSTLELGDSALYLCASSPMEDGEQYFGPGTRLTVT.

The CDR3 protein is CASSQRAGQLRGEKLFF. In DNA, the CDR3 is TGCGCCAGCAGCCAACGGGCAGGACAGCTTAGGGGCGAAAAACTGTTTTTT. V usage is TRBV23-1 and J usage is TRBJ1-4, with D possibly TRBD1 on 6 matching bases. TRBV23-1 falls under the ORF class, with uncertain function. Trimming removed 6 bases at V and 8 bases at J, with 25 bases between. This CDR3 region has 17 residues.